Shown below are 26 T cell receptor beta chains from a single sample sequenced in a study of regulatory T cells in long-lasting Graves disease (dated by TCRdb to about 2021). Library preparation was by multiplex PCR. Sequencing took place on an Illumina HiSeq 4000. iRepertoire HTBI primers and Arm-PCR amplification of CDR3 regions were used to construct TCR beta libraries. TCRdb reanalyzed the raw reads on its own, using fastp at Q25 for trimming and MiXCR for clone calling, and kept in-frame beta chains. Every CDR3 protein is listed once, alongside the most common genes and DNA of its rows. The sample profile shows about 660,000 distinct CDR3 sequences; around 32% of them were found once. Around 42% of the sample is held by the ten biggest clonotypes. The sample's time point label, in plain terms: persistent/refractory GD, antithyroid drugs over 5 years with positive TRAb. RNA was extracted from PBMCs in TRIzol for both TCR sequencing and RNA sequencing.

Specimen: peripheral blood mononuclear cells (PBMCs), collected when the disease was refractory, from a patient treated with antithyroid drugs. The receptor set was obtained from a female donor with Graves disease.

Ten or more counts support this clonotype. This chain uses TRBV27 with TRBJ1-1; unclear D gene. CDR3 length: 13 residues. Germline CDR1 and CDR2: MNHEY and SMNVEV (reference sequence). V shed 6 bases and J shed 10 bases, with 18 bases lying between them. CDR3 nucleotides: TGTGCCAGCAGCCTGATAGGCGGGAGTGGAGCTTTCTTT. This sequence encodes CASSLIGGSGAFF.

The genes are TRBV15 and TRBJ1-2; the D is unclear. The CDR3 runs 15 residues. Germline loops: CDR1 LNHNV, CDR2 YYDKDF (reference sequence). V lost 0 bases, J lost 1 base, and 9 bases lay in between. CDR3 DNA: TGTGCCACCAGCAGAGATTGGACGGATAACTATGGCTACACCTTC. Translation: CATSRDWTDNYGYTF.

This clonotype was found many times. The CDR3 protein is CASSLHAPTEAFF. Written as DNA, the CDR3 is TGTGCCAGCAGTTTACACGCCCCCACCGAAGCTTTCTTT. This chain links TRBV12-3 or TRBV12-4 with TRBJ1-1, with D uncertain. The V gene lost 2 bases and the J gene lost 8 bases, with 12 bases spanning the gap. The CDR3 is made up of 13 amino acids.

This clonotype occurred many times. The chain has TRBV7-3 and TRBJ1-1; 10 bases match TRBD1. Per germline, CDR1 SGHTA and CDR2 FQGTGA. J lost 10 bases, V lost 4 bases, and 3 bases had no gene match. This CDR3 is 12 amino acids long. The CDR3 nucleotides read TGTGCCAGCAGCTCAGGACAGGGGGTAGCTTTCTTT. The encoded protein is CASSSGQGVAFF.

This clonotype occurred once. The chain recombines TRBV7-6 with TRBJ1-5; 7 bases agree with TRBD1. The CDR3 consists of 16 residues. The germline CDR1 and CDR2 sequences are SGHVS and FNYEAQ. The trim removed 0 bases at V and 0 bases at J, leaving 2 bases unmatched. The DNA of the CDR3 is TGTGCCAGCAGCTTAGCCACAGGGGTTAGCAATCAGCCCCAGCATTTT. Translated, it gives CASSLATGVSNQPQHF.

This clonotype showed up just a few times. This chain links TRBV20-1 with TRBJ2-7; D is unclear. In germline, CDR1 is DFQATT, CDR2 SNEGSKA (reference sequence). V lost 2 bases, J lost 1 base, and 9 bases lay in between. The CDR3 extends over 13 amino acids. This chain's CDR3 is CSARYDFSYEQYF. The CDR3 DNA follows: TGCAGTGCTAGATACGACTTTTCCTACGAGCAGTACTTC.

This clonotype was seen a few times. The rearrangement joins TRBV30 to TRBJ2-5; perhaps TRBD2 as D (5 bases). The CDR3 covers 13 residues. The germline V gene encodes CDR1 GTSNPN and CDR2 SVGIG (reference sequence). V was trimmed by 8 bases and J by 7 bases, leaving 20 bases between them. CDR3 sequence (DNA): TGTGCCCTGGAGGTGGAGCCTTTCGGGACCCAGTACTTC. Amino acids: CALEVEPFGTQYF.

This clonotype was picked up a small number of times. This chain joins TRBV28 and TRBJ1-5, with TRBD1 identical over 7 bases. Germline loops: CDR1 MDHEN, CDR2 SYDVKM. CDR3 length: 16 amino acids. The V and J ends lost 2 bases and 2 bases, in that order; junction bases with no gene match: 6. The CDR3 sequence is CASSLSWTGGNQPQHF. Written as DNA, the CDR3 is TGTGCCAGCAGTTTAAGCTGGACAGGCGGCAATCAGCCCCAGCATTTT.

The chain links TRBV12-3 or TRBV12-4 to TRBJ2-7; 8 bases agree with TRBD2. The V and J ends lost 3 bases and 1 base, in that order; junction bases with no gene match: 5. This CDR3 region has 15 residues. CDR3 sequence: CASSLGREASYEQYF. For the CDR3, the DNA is TGTGCCAGCAGTTTGGGGCGGGAGGCGTCCTACGAGCAGTACTTC.

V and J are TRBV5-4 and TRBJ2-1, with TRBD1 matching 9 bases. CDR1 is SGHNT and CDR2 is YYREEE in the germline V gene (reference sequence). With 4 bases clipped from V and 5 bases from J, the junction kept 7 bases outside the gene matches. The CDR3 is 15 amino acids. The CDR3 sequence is CASSNRDREDNEQFF. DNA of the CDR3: TGTGCCAGCAGCAACCGGGACAGGGAAGACAATGAGCAGTTCTTC.

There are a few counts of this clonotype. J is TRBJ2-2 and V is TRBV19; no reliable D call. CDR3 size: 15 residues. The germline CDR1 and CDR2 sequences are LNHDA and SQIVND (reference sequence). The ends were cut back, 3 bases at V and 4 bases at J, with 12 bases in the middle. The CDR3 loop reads CASSMALGITGELFF. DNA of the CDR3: TGTGCCAGTAGTATGGCGCTAGGTATCACCGGGGAGCTGTTTTTT.

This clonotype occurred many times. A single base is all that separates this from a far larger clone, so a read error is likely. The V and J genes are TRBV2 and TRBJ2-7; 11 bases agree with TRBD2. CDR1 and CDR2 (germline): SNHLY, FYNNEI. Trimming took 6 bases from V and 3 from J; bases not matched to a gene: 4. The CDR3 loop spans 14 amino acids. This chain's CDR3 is CASSDGTSGYEQYF. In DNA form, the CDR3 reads TGTGCCAGCAGCGACGGGACTAGCGGCTACGAGCAGTACTTC.

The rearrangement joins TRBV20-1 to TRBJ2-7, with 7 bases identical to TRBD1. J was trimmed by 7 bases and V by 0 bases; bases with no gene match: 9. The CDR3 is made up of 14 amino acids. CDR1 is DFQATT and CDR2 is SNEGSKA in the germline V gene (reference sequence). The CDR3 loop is CSARDNRGPWEQYF. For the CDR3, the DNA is TGCAGTGCTAGAGATAACAGGGGCCCCTGGGAGCAGTACTTC.

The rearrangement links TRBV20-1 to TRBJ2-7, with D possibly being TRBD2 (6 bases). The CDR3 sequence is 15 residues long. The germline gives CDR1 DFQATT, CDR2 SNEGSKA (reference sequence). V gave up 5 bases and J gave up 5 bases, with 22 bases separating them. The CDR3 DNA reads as TGCAGTGCTTCCCTCTCGACTAGAGGGGCTCACGAGCAGTACTTC. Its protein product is CSASLSTRGAHEQYF.

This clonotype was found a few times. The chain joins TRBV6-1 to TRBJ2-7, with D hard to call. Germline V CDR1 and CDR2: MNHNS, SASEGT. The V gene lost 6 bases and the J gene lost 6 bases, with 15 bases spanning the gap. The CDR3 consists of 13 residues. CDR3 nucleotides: TGTGCCAGCAGGGGTCCTAACCGCGGCGAGCAGTACTTC. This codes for CASRGPNRGEQYF.

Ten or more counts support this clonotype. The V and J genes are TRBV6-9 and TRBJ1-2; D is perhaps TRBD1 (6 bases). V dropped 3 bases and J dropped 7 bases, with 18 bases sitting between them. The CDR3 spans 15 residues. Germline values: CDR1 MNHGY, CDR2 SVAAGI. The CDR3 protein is CASSYALGRGAGYTF. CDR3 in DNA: TGTGCCAGCAGTTACGCGTTGGGCAGGGGCGCTGGCTACACCTTC.

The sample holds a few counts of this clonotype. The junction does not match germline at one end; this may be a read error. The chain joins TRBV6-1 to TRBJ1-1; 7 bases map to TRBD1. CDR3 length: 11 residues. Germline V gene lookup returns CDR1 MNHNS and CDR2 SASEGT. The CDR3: CASSPPGTASF. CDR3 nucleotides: TGTGCCAGCAGCCCTCCCGGGACAGCTTCCTTT.

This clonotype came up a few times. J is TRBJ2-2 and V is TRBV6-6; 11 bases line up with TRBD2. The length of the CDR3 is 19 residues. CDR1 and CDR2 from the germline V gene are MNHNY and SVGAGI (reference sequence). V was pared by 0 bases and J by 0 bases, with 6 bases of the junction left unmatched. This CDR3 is CASSYSRLAGPANTGELFF. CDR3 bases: TGTGCCAGCAGTTACTCGAGACTAGCGGGGCCCGCGAACACCGGGGAGCTGTTTTTT.

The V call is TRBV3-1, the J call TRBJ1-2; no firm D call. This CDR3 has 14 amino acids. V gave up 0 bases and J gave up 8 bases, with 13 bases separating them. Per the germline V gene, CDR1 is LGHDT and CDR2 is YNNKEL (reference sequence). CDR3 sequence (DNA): TGTGCCAGCAGCCAAGAAGGAGACACGGGGGGCTACACCTTC. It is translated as CASSQEGDTGGYTF.

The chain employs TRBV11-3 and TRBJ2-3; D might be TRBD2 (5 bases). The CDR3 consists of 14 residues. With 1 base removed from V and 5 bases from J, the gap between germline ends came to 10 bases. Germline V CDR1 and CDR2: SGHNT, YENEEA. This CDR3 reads CASSLGGGLDTQYF. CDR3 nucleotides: TGTGCCAGCAGCTTAGGTGGCGGACTAGATACGCAGTATTTT.

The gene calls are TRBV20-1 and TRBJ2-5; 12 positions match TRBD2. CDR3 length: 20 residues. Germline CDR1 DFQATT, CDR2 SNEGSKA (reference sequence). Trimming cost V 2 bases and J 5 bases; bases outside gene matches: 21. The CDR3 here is CSARKNTGGGLAGWKETQYF. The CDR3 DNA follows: TGCAGTGCTAGAAAAAACACAGGGGGAGGACTAGCGGGATGGAAGGAGACCCAGTACTTC.

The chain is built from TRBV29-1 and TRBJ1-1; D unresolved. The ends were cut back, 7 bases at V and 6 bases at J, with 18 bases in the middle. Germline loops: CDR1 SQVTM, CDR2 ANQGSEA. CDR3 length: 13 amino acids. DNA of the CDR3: TGCAGCGGATCTCACAGCATTGGGGCTGAAGCTTTCTTT. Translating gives CSGSHSIGAEAFF.

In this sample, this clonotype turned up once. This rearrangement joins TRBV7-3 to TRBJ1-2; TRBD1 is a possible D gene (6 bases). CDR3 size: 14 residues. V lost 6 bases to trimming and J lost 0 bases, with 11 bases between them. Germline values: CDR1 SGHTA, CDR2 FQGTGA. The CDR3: CASRDTGSNYGYTF. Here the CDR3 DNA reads TGTGCCAGCAGGGATACAGGGTCTAACTATGGCTACACCTTC.

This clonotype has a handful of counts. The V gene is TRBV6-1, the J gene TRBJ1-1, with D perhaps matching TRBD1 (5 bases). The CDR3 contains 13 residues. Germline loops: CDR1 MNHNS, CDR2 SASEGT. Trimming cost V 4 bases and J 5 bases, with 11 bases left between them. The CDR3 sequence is CASSAGLRTEAFF. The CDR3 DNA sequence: TGTGCCAGCAGTGCAGGGTTGAGGACTGAAGCTTTCTTT.

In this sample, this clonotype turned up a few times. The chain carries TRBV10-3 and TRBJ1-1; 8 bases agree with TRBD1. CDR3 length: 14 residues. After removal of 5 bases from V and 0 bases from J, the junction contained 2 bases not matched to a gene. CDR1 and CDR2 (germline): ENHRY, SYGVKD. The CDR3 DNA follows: TGTGCCATCAGTCGACAGGGGATGAACACTGAAGCTTTCTTT. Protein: CAISRQGMNTEAFF.

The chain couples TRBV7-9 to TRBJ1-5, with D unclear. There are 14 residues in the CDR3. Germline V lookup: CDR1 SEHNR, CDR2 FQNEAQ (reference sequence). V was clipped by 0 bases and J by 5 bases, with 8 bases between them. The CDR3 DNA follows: TGTGCCAGCAGCTTAGCCGGGTCCGATCAGCCCCAGCATTTT. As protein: CASSLAGSDQPQHF.